This TCR beta chain was retrieved from a study of T cells in Graves' hyperthyroidism and ophthalmopathy. V lost 2 bases to trimming and J lost 6 bases, with 8 bases between them. CDR3 size: 12 residues. The germline V gene has CDR1 MDHEN and CDR2 SYDVKM. Stable hyperthyroidism: no ophthalmopathy progression over 18 months of follow-up. Orbital computed tomography, thyroid ultrasound, serum thyroxine and TRAb, and clinical symptoms together informed the diagnoses. There were TCR beta CDR3 regions amplified from RNA transcripts. Researchers ran a first-round RT-PCR on the TCR CDR3 using the HTBI primer set. TCRdb itself ran the multiplex PCR reads through MiXCR, one entry per CDR3 protein. Of about 510,000 distinct CDR3 sequences in the sample, less than 15% are singletons; the top ten hold roughly 14%.

The receptor comes from a woman aged 40 to 55 with Graves' hyperthyroidism. The V and J genes are TRBV28 and TRBJ2-7; a weak D match, TRBD2 (6 bases). Sequenced sample: blood. The CDR3 DNA reads TGTGCCAGCAGTTTACCGGGGGTCGAGCAGTACTTC. It specifies CASSLPGVEQYF.